The present T cell receptor beta chain was sequenced within a study of vaccination and CD4 T cells after COVID-19 (dated by TCRdb to the early 2020s). Describing the broader study: Convalescent patients had a positive SARS-CoV-2 result on nasal swab PCR, and of these patients, fewer than ten had mild disease and one had severe disease. In the convalescent cohort there were six males and four females, among whom were two Hispanic individuals, seven Caucasians, two Asians and one multiracial person. Participants received two doses of either the Pfizer-BioNTech BNT162b2 vaccine (n=8) or the Moderna mRNA-1273 vaccine (n=2). Post-COVID blood samples were collected from convalescent patients a median of around 96 days after diagnosis, with a range of about 30 to 161 days. Post-vaccine blood samples were obtained a median of about 70 days after the second vaccine dose, with a range of about 12 to 241 days. The cultures were stimulated with overlapping spike peptide pools from SARS-CoV-2 and from the common cold coronaviruses HCoV-NL63, HCoV-OC43 and HCoV-229E. As controls, cultures received a CEFX viral epitope pool (the positive control), an HIV-1 Nef peptide pool (the negative control), or no peptide at all. The spike-specific CD4+ TCR repertoire was compared before and after mRNA vaccination in over 9 COVID-19 convalescent patients and a few infection-naive healthy vaccine recipients.

General conclusions and limits of the study: Of the vaccine-specific clones in convalescent patients, 304 of 307, or nearly all, reacted only to SARS-CoV-2 spike and did not cross-react with common cold coronaviruses. An increase in the median number of SARS-CoV-2-reactive clonotypes from around 20 after infection to some 38 after vaccination was observed, but the change was not found to be significant. Relatively few convalescent patients were included in the study, and early timepoints after natural infection were not analyzed. In convalescent patients, a median 86.3% of post-vaccine SARS-CoV-2-reactive clones were detected only after vaccination, and vaccine-specific priming was suggested by this finding.

The meaning of the sample's treatment or condition label: roughly 10-day PBMC culture with coronavirus spike peptide pools or control peptides (ViraFEST assay). To expand antigen-specific T cells with peptide pools and then pick out the expanded clonotypes through TCR sequencing, the study relied on the ViraFEST assay. The convalescent patients' positive SARS-CoV-2 PCR tests fell between March and December 2020, which was before the Alpha, Beta and Delta variants emerged in the United States. PBMCs were cultured at roughly 2 million per well in IMDM supplemented with approximately 5% human AB serum and 10 IU/ml IL-2, with about 11 ug/ml peptide pools added. On days 3 and 7, half of the culture medium was replaced with fresh IL-2-containing medium. Once the cells had been in culture for approximately 10 days, the EasySep CD4+ T cell isolation kit was used to isolate CD4+ T cells by negative selection. Ficoll-Paque Plus gradient centrifugation was used to isolate PBMCs from whole blood, and the isolated PBMCs were then either used fresh or cryopreserved at -140C. Each culture condition was generally run in triplicate wells.

The junction carries 13 bases between V and J, which are trimmed by 3 bases and 5 bases respectively. CDR1 and CDR2 were assigned from the germline V gene as KGHSH and LQKENI. The CDR3 goes from the cysteine to the phenylalanine over 14 residues. Only CDR3 DNA is held: 42 bases, read in frame from base 1. Library generation was performed with PCR. DNA from cultured CD4+ T cells was subjected to TCR sequencing with the Oncomine TCR Beta short-read assay at the Johns Hopkins FTIC core. The QIAamp micro DNA kit was used to extract genomic DNA from the cultured CD4+ T cells. Oncomine TCR Beta libraries made from cultured CD4+ T cells were pooled using unique dual indexes and sequenced on an Illumina iSeq 100. The authors processed their data as follows. Non-productive sequences were removed, and CDR3s not starting with C, not ending with F or W, or shorter than 7 amino acids were discarded. Antigen-specific clonotypes were identified with the MANAFEST web application by comparing peptide-stimulated wells with reference and other culture wells. An FDR below 0.05, an odds ratio above 5, and a productive frequency above 0.1% in at least two of three replicate wells were required for clones to be considered positive. Clonotypes that were significantly expanded in both SARS-CoV-2 spike wells and at least one common cold coronavirus spike condition were defined as cross-reactive. Using R version 3.6.1, CDR3 homology was evaluated through Levenshtein distances (stringdist) along with unrooted phylogenetic trees (ape). The public reads were reprocessed in TCRdb via fastp at Q25 and MiXCR, keeping in-frame beta chains. Rows are unified per CDR3 protein, each entry keeping the most common DNA and genes. These V and J calls derive from TCRdb rather than the authors' analysis. The sample has about 20,000 distinct CDR3 sequences on record, about 56% of them singletons. Approximately 17% of the sample is in the top ten clones.

A remark on this clonotype: The antigen this receptor binds is unknown. No qualities accompany the bases; no much larger clone lies one base away.

The receptor comes from a human donor who had recovered from COVID-19. The chain links TRBV18 with TRBJ2-5, with a tentative D gene TRBD2 over 6 matching bases. Sequenced here: CD4+ T cells from blood, cultured in vitro, sampled before SARS-CoV-2 vaccination. The sequence in DNA is TGTGCCAGCTCACCGATGACTAGTGGGGAGACCCAGTACTTC. It translates as CASSPMTSGETQYF.